A selection of T cell receptor beta chains follows, all from one sample in a study of shared clonotypes between healthy human individuals. Profiling relied on immunoSEQ multiplex PCR, and the TCRdb table lists in-frame clones only, not all of them. The data show around 500,000 clones, roughly 80% seen once. The sequencing input was PBMCs. The receptors were sampled from a woman between 40 and 50 years old in good health. Some clones in this sample may be carry-over from other donors' samples. Both conserved end residues are part of each CDR3. Each record gives: V gene, J gene, D gene, CDR3 protein. The D gene is left open where the match is weak.

TRBV7-2	TRBJ2-4	.	CASSPVGGPSGIQYF
TRBV18	TRBJ1-2	.	CASSQAQDSRTDTF
TRBV28	TRBJ2-3	TRBD2	CASTTLLAGGTDTQYF
TRBV7-3	TRBJ2-5	TRBD2	CASSQGLAGVETQYF
TRBV2	TRBJ2-7	TRBD2	CASTRERGSYEQYF
TRBV6-1	TRBJ1-2	.	CASSEAGGGGYGYTF
TRBV29-1	TRBJ2-3	TRBD2	CSIDGLAGASDTQYF
TRBV7-2	TRBJ2-1	.	CASSPNGGGYNEQFF
TRBV2	TRBJ2-3	.	CASSSLNTDTQYF
TRBV5-1	TRBJ2-1	TRBD2	CASSSQGLAGEWSYNEQFF
TRBV2	TRBJ2-1	TRBD1	CASSEIGQGGFYNEQFF
TRBV25-1	TRBJ2-5	TRBD2	CASSASGRSETQYF
TRBV2	TRBJ2-7	TRBD2	CASSVLGGKWYEQYF
TRBV5-1	TRBJ2-3	TRBD2	CASSWIAGTSGSDTQYF
TRBV7-3	TRBJ2-1	.	CASSLSVVVGAGEQFF
TRBV18	TRBJ2-3	TRBD2	CASSPTAGAVEDTQYF
TRBV5-1	TRBJ1-3	.	CASSTTAFSSGNTIYF
TRBV28	TRBJ2-2	.	CASSSPSEATKNTGELFF
TRBV10-2	TRBJ2-1	TRBD2	CASSPGLIVNEQFF
TRBV18	TRBJ1-1	.	CASYFEVNTEAFF
TRBV7-9	TRBJ2-5	.	CASSPGPSQTQYF
TRBV9	TRBJ2-7	.	CASSVEGHQTYEQYF
TRBV18	TRBJ2-3	TRBD2	CASSPPGGDTDTQYF
TRBV20-1	TRBJ2-7	.	CSARGSGEQYF
TRBV4-2	TRBJ2-3	TRBD1	CASSLHGTADSTDTQYF
TRBV7-9	TRBJ2-4	.	CASSRGTAYLAKNIQYF
TRBV4-1	TRBJ2-7	.	CASSPRLSSYEQYF
TRBV6-1	TRBJ2-7	.	CASSEGGVGEQYF
TRBV10-3	TRBJ1-2	.	CAISDNRYGYTF
TRBV28	TRBJ1-5	.	CASRGRGSNQPQHF
TRBV10-1	TRBJ2-1	TRBD2	CASSEKASGRPDIYNEQFF
TRBV28	TRBJ2-3	.	CASSLGTSPGDTQYF
TRBV11-2	TRBJ2-3	TRBD2	CASSSSGRALGLSTDTQYF
TRBV30	TRBJ1-2	.	CAWIRGDGYTF
TRBV28	TRBJ1-5	TRBD1	CASSLGTGGLEQPQHF
TRBV9	TRBJ2-7	.	CASSVDAGPYEQYF
TRBV18	TRBJ1-1	.	CASSPPGGPGTEAFF
TRBV10-3	TRBJ2-5	.	CAIGQPQETQYF
TRBV9	TRBJ1-2	.	CASSVGGFPPDYGYTF
TRBV2	TRBJ2-7	TRBD1	CAIGQASSYEQYF
TRBV5-1	TRBJ2-1	TRBD1	CASSLAPAGTGSREQFF
TRBV28	TRBJ2-7	TRBD1	CASSNTRTGSYEQYF
TRBV28	TRBJ2-7	.	CASSLLIEDYEQYF
TRBV28	TRBJ1-2	.	CASSSVPGRDGYTF
TRBV5-1	TRBJ2-7	.	CASRGTQGQYF
TRBV28	TRBJ1-5	.	CASSSLQVGNQPQHF
TRBV2	TRBJ1-2	TRBD1	CASTGQGADWGYTF
TRBV10-1	TRBJ1-2	.	CPGWRSPNYGYTF
TRBV28	TRBJ2-7	.	CATLGQLSYEQYF
TRBV7-9	TRBJ2-7	TRBD2	CASSLGGLAGVSYEQYF
TRBV29-1	TRBJ2-3	TRBD2	CSVGGRKTDTQYF
TRBV7-2	TRBJ2-5	TRBD1	CASSLTGSETQYF